Each of the 8 T cell receptor beta chains below was sequenced from the same sample in a study of OX40 agonist ivuxolimab in advanced cancers. The repertoire was sequenced with immunoSEQ multiplex PCR; TCRdb's copy has only in-frame clones and lacks some. This sample yields approximately 70,000 clones, of which approximately 88% are seen a single time; just over 0.55% belongs to the top ten. This material consisted of CD4+ or CD8+ T cells sorted from blood, taken in a trial of the OX40 agonist ivuxolimab. The receptors shown here come from an adult with an advanced solid tumor such as melanoma, head and neck, liver or kidney cancer.

This sequence joins TRBV11-2 and TRBJ2-1; TRBD2 matches at 9 bases. The CDR3 has 15 amino acids. J was trimmed by 3 bases and V by 8 bases; bases with no gene match: 8. Germline CDR1 is SGHAT and CDR2 is FQNNGV. In nucleotides, the CDR3 is TGTGCCAGCTCCCGGATAGCGGGGGACTACAATGAGCAGTTCTTC. Its protein product is CASSRIAGDYNEQFF.

The CDR3 region has the DNA TGTGCCAGCAGTGACATGTTTTCCGACAGGCTCTCTGGGGCCAACGTCCTGACTTTC. It encodes CASSDMFSDRLSGANVLTF. The genes are TRBV6-1 and TRBJ2-6; D may be TRBD1 (6 bases). Germline assignment: CDR1 MNHNS and CDR2 SASEGT. V was shortened by 3 bases and J by 0 bases, with 18 bases between the two germline ends. The CDR3 is 19 amino acids.

This chain links TRBV7-9 with TRBJ1-2, with D unclear. The CDR3 covers 13 residues. V lost 3 bases and J 8 bases, leaving 13 bases between the germline ends. Germline values: CDR1 SEHNR, CDR2 FQNEAQ (reference sequence). CDR3: CASSFTMGEGYTF. CDR3 bases: TGTGCCAGCAGCTTTACGATGGGCGAAGGCTACACCTTC.

The J gene is TRBJ2-7, the V gene TRBV10-2, with a weak D call TRBD1 (6 bases). Germline V gene lookup returns CDR1 WSHSY and CDR2 SAAADI. Trimming cost V 5 bases and J 3 bases, with 20 bases left between them. The CDR3 totals 16 residues. CDR3 coding DNA: TGCGCCAGCAGTATGAGTCATAGGGGGTACAACTACGAGCAGTACTTC. It codes for CASSMSHRGYNYEQYF.

The chain combines TRBV18 with TRBJ1-5; the match to TRBD1 covers 8 bases. Per the germline V gene, CDR1 is KGHSH and CDR2 is LQKENI. The CDR3 has 17 amino acids. Trimming at V came to 2 bases and at J to 5 bases, leaving 11 bases not matched to a gene. DNA of the CDR3: TGTGCCAGCTCACCAAGAGGAGCAGGGGGCGCGGATCAGCCCCAGCATTTT. Protein sequence: CASSPRGAGGADQPQHF.

The DNA of the CDR3 is TGTGCCAGCAGTTACGACAGGGGGTTTGAAGCTTTCTTT. It codes for CASSYDRGFEAFF. This chain joins TRBV2 and TRBJ1-1; 9 bases fit TRBD1. The germline V gene has CDR1 SNHLY and CDR2 FYNNEI. The CDR3 has 13 residues. The junction had 5 bases not matched to a gene; V was cut back by 5 bases and J by 7 bases.

The chain combines TRBV5-1 with TRBJ2-3; D is unclear. Germline CDR1 and CDR2: SGHRS and YFSETQ. The germline V and J ends were trimmed by 4 bases and 2 bases, with 8 bases remaining between them. The CDR3 contains 13 residues. CDR3 sequence reads: CASSDSNTDTQYF. The CDR3 bases are TGCGCCAGCAGCGACTCTAACACAGATACGCAGTATTTT.

This chain connects TRBV6-1 to TRBJ2-1, with 8 positions matching TRBD1. The germline CDR1 and CDR2 sequences are MNHNS and SASEGT. The ends lost 10 bases at V and 2 bases at J; junction bases unmatched: 7. This CDR3 has 14 residues. DNA for the CDR3: TGTGCCACCTTACAGGGGGTGGCCTACAATGAGCAGTTCTTC. It is translated as CATLQGVAYNEQFF.